What follows is one TCR beta chain and its context. Its specificity is unknown. A multiplex PCR was run with 60 Vbeta primers and 13 Jbeta primers. Assay: immunoSEQ multiplex PCR; the TCRdb copy retains only in-frame clones and omits some. The table has about 140,000 clones, approximately 79% seen once. Germline CDR1 is SNHLY and CDR2 is FYNNEI. This CDR3 is built from 13 residues. Trimming left V 8 bases short and J 1 base short, with 11 bases between. The sample originates from a study of cytomegalovirus exposure and HLA in healthy donors. Overall study: The early release's HLA-typed donors yielded 65 million to 85 million unique TCRs. Findings and limits, study-wide: A missense variant in DCLRE1C was later tied to TCR beta V- and J-gene trimming. The later analysis indicated that the majority of CMV-associated TCR beta chains appeared HLA-restricted.

The receptor comes from a female donor in good health and CMV-seronegative. The source material was PBMCs. The chain is built from TRBV2 and TRBJ2-5; no reliable D call. The CDR3 here is CASLDYGQETQYF. The CDR3 nucleotides read TGTGCCAGCCTAGATTACGGCCAAGAGACCCAGTACTTC.